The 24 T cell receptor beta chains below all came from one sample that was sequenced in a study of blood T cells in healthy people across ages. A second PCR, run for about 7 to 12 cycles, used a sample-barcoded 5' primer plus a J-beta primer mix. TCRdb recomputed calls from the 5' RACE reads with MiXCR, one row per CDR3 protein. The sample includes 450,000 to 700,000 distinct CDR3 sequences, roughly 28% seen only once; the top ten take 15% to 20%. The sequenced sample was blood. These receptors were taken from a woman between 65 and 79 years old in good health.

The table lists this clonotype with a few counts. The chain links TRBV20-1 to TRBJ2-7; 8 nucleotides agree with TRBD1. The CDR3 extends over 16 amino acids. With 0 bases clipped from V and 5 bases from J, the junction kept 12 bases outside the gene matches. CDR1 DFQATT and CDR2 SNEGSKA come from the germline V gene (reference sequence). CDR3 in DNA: TGCAGTGCTAGAGATCAAGGACAGGGTTCGAGAAACGAGCAGTACTTC. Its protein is CSARDQGQGSRNEQYF.

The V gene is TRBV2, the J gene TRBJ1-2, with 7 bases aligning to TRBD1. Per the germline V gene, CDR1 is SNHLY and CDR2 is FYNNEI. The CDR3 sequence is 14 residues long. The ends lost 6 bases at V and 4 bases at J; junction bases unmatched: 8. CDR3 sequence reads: CASRGQFEGYGYTF. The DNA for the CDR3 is TGTGCCAGCAGGGGACAGTTCGAAGGCTATGGCTACACCTTC.

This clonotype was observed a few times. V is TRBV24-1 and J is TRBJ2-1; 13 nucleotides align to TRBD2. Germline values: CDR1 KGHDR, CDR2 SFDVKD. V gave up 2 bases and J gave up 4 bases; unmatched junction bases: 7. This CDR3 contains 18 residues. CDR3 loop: CATSDSGLAGAVYNEQFF. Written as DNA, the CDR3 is TGTGCCACCAGTGATTCCGGACTAGCGGGGGCGGTTTACAATGAGCAGTTCTTC.

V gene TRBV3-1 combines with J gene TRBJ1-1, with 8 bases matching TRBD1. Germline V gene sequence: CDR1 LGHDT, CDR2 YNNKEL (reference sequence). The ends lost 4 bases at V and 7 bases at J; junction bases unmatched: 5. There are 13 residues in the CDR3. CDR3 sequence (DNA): TGTGCCAGCAGCCGGACAGGGAAGAATGAAGCTTTCTTT. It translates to CASSRTGKNEAFF.

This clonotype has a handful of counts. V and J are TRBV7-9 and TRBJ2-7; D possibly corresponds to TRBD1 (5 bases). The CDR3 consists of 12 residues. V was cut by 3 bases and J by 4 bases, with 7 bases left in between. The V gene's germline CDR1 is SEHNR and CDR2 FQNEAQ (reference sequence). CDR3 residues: CASSFDRYEQYF. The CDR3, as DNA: TGTGCCAGCAGCTTTGACAGATACGAGCAGTACTTC.

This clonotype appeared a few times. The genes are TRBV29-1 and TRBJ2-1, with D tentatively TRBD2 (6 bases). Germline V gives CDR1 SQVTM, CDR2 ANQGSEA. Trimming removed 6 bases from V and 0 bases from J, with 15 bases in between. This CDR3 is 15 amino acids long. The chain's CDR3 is CSVLGSDHSYNEQFF. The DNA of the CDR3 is TGCAGCGTCCTCGGGAGCGACCACTCCTACAATGAGCAGTTCTTC.

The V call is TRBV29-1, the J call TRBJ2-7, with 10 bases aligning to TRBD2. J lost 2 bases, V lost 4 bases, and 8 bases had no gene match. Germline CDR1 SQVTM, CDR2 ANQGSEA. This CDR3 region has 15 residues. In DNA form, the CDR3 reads TGCAGCGTTGTGGGACTAGCGACGAACCCCTACGAGCAGTACTTC. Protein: CSVVGLATNPYEQYF.

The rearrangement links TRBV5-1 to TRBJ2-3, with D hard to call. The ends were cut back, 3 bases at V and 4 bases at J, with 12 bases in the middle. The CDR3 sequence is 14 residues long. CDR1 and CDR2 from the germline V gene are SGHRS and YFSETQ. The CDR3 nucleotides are TGCGCCAGCAGCTGGTACGTGATCTCAGATACGCAGTATTTT. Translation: CASSWYVISDTQYF.

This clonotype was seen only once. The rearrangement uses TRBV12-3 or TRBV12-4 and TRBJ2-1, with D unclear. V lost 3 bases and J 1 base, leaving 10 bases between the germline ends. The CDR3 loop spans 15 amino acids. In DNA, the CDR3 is TGTGCCAGCAGTTTCTTGGGGAAATCCTACAATGAGCAGTTCTTC. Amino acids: CASSFLGKSYNEQFF.

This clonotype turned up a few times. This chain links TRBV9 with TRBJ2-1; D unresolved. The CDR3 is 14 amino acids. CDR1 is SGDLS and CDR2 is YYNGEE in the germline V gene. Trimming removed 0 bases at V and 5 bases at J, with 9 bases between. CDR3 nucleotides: TGTGCCAGCAGCGTAGTGGCAGCAAACAATGAGCAGTTCTTC. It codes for CASSVVAANNEQFF.

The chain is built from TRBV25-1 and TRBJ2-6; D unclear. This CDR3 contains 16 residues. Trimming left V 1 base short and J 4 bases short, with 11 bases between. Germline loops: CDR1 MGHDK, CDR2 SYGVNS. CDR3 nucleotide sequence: TGTGCCAGCAGTGAATTGTCGGCTCCCGGGGCCAACGTCCTGACTTTC. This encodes CASSELSAPGANVLTF.

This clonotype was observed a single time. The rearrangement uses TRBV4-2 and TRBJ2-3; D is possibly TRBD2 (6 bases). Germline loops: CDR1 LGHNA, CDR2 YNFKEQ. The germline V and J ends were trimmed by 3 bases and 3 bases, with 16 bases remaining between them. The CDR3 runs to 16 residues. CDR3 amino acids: CASSQGGRGITDTQYF. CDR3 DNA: TGTGCCAGCAGCCAGGGGGGTCGGGGGATAACAGATACGCAGTATTTT.

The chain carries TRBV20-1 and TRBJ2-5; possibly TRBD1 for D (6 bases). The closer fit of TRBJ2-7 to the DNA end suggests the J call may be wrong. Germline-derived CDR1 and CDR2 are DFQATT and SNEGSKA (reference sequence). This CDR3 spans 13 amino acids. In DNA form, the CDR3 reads TGCAGTGCGGACGACCAGGACAGTTACGAGCAGTACTTC. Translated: CSADDQDSYEQYF.

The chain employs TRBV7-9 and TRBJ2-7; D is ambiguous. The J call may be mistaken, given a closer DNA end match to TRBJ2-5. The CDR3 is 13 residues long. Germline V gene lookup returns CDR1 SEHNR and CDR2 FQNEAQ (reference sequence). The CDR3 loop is CASSSNLRETQYF. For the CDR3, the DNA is TGTGCCAGCAGCTCCAACCTGAGAGAGACCCAGTACTTC.

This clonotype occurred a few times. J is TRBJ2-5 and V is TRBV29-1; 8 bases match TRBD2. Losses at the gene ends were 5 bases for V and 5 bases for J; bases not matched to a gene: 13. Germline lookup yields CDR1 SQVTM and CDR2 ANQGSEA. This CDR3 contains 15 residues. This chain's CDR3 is CSVKNRGGPGETQYF. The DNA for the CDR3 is TGCAGCGTTAAGAACCGGGGGGGCCCTGGGGAGACCCAGTACTTC. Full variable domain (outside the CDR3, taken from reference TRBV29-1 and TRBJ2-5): SAVISQKPSRDICQRGTSLTIQCQVDSQVTMMFWYRQQPGQSLTLIATANQGSEATYESGFVIDKFPISRPNLTFSTLTVSNMSPEDSSIYLCSVKNRGGPGETQYFGPGTRLLVL.

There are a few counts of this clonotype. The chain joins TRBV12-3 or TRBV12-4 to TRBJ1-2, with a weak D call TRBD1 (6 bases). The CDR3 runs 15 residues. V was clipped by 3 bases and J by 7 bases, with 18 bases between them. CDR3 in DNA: TGTGCCAGCAGTTTGACTACAGGGAGAGCTGCTGGCTACACCTTC. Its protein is CASSLTTGRAAGYTF.

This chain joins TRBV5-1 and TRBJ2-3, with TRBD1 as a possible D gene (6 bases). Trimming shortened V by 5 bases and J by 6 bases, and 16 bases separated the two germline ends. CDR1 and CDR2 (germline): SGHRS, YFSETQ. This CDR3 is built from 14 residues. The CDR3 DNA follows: TGCGCCAGCAGTCCGAGGGGGTTAGCGGATACGCAGTATTTT. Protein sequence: CASSPRGLADTQYF.

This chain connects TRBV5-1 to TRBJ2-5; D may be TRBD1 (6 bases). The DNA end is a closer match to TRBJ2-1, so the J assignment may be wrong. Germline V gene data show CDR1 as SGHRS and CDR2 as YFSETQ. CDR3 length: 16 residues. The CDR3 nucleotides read TGCGCCAGCAGCTTTATGACAGGTAATCTGAGGGATGAGCAGTTCTTC. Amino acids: CASSFMTGNLRDEQFF.

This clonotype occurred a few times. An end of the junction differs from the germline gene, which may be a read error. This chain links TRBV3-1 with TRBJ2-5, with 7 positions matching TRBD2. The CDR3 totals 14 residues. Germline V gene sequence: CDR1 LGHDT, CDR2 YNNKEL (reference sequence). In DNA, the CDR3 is TGTGCCAGCAGCCAAACACCTCAGCGGGGAGAGATGTTCTTC. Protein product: CASSQTPQRGEMFF.

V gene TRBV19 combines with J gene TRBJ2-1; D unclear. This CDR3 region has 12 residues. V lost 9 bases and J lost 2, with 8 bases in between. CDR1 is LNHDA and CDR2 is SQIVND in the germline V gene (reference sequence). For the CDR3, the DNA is TGTGCCAGCAGCGCAGCCTACAATGAGCAGTTCTTC. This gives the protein CASSAAYNEQFF.

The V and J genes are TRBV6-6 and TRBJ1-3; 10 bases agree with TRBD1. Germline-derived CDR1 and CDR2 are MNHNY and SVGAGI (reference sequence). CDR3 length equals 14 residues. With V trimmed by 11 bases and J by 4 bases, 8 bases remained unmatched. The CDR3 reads CAESDRGPGNTIYF. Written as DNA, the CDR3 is TGTGCCGAAAGTGACAGGGGGCCGGGAAACACCATATATTTT.

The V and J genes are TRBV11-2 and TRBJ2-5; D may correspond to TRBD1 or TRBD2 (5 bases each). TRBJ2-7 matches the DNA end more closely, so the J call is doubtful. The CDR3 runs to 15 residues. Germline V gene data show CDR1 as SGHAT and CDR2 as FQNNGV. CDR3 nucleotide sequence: TGTGCCAGCAGCTTACTACGGGGCGTCTCCTACGAGCAGTACTTC. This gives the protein CASSLLRGVSYEQYF.

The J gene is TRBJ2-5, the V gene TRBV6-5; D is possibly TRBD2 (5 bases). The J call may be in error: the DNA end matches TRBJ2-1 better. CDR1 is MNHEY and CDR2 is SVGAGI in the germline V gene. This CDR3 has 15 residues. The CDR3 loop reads CASSSTQAVINEQFF. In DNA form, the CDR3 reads TGTGCCAGCAGTTCCACACAAGCGGTGATAAATGAGCAGTTCTTC.

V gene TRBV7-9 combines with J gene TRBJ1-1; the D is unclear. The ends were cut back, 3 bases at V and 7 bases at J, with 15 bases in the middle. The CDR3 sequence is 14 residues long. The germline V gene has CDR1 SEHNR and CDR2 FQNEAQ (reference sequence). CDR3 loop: CASSFRGLRIEAFF. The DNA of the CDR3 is TGTGCCAGCAGCTTCAGAGGGTTAAGAATTGAAGCTTTCTTT. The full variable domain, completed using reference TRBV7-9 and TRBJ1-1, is DTGVSQNPRHKITKRGQNVTFRCDPISEHNRLYWYRQTLGQGPEFLTYFQNEAQLEKSRLLSDRFSAERPKGSFSTLEIQRTEQGDSAMYLCASSFRGLRIEAFFGQGTRLTVV.